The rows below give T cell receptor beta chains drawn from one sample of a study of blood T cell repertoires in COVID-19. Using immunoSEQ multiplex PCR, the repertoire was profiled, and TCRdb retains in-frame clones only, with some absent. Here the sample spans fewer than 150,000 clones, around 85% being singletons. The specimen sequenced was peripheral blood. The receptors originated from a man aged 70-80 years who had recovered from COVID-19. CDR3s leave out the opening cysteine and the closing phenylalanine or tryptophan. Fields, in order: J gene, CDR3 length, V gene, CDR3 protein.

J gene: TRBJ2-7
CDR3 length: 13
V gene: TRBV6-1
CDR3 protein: ASSETSGRAYEQY

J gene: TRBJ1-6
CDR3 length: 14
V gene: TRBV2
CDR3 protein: ASRRPDRGRRSPLH

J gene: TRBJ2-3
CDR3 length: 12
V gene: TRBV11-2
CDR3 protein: ASSPGKGQDTQY

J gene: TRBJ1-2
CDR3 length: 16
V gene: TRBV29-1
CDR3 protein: SVEGGAGGRNKNYGYT

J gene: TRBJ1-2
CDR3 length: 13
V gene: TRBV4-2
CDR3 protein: ASSPVPEGSYGYT

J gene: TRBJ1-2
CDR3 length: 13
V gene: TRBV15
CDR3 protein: ATSSRVSPNYGYT

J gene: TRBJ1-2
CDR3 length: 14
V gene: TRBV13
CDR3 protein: ASSLGRDRGTYGYT

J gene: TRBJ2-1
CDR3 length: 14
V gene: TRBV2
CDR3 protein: ASSMTGGANSNEQF

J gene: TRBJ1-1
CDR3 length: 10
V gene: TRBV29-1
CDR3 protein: SVEQGLSEAF

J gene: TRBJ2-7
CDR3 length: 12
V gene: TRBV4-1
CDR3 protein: ASSQAEAAYEQY

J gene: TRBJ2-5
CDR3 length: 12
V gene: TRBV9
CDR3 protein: ASSAGGSGETQY

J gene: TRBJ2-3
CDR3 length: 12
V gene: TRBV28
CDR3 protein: AIDGRASTDTQY

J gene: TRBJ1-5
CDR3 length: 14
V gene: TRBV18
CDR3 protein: ASSFRGQNSNQPQH

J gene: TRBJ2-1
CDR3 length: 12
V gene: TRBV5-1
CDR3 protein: ASSPFSTYNEQF

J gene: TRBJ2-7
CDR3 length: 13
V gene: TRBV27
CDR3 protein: ASKRTGGSYLEQY

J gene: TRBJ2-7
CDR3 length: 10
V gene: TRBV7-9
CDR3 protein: ASSQDAQGQY

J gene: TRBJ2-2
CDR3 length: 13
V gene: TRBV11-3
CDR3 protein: ASSPAPGIGGELF

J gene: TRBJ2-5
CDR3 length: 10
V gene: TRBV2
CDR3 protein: ASSDRRETQY

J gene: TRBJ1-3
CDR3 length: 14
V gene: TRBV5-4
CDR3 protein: ASSLGQGHSGNTIY

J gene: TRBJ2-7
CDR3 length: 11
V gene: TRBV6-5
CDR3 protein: ASTHRLGYEQY

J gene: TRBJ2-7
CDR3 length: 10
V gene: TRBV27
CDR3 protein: ASTTLAGEQY

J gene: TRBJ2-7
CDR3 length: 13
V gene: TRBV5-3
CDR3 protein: ARSSPRELSYEQY

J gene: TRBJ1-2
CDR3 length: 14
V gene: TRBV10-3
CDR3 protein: AISGGQGEGNYGYT

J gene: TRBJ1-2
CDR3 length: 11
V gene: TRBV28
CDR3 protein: ASSSDRDYGYT

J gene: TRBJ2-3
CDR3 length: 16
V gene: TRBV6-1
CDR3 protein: ASSERGSLRGPTDTQY

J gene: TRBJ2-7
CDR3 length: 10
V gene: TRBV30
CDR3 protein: AWSVGGAEQY

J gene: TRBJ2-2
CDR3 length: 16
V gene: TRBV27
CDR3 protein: ASSQLPKGQGGTGELF

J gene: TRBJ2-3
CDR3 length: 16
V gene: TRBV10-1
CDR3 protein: ASSERSPGAGGPDTQY

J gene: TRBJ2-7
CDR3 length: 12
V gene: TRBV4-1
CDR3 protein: ASSQQGNTYEQY

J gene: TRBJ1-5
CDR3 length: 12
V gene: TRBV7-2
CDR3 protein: ASSSRTGSTPQH

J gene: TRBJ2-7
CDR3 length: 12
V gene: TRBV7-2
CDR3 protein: ASSLALATHEQY

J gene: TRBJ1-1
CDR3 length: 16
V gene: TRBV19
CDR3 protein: ASSILWARGFQDTEAF

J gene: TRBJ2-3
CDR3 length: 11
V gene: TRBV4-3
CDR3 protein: ASSQWPTDTQY

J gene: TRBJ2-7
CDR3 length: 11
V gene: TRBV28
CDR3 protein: ASSFGLQNEQY

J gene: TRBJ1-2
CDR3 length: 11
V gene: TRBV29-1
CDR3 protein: SVDTLGARRYT

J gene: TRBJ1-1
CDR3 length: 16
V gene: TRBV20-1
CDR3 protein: SASFRGGGIQANTEAF

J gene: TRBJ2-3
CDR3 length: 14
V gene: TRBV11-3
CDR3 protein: ASSLRLAGNTDTQY

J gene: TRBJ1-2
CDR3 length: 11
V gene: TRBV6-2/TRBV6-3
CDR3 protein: ASSYLAGYGYT

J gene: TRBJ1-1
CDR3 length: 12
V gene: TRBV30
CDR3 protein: AWIHRGMNTEAF

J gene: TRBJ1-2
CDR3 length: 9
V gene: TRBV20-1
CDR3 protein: SARDREGYT

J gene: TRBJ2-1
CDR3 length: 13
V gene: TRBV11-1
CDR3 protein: ASSFGQGSYNEQF

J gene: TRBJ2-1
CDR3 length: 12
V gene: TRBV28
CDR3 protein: ASSLAGGNNEQF

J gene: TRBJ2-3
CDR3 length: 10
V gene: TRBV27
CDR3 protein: ASSLGRGAQY

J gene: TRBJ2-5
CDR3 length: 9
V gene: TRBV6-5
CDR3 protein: ASSYGETQY

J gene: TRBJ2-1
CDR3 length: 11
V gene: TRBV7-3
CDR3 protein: ASSPGSYNEQF

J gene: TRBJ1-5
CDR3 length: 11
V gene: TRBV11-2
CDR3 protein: ASSLGDRQPQH